This entry lists 19 T cell receptor beta chains sequenced from one sample in a study of blood T cell repertoires in COVID-19. Assay: immunoSEQ multiplex PCR; the TCRdb copy retains only in-frame clones and omits some. The table lists about 200,000 clones, more than 75% of them singletons. Sequencing used PBMCs or T cells enriched from blood (not recorded which). The receptors stem from a man aged 40-49 years with acute COVID-19.

The chain employs TRBV10-3 and TRBJ2-7; TRBD2 matches 7 bases. V was clipped by 3 bases and J by 2 bases; unmatched bases: 10. CDR1 and CDR2 (germline): ENHRY, SYGVKD. CDR3 size: 16 residues. CDR3 sequence: CAISDPPSGTAYEQYF. In DNA, the CDR3 is TGTGCCATCAGTGACCCACCGAGCGGGACCGCCTACGAGCAGTACTTC.

The rearrangement joins TRBV6-5 to TRBJ1-2; D uncertain. The CDR3 extends over 12 amino acids. Trimming took off 5 bases at V and 3 bases at J, with 7 bases between the two ends. The germline V gene encodes CDR1 MNHEY and CDR2 SVGAGI. The CDR3 protein is CASSTAYYGYTF. The CDR3 DNA reads as TGTGCCAGCAGTACAGCTTACTATGGCTACACCTTC.

The chain carries TRBV5-1 and TRBJ2-1; maybe TRBD2 (5 bases). The germline V gene encodes CDR1 SGHRS and CDR2 YFSETQ. CDR3 length: 14 residues. The ends were cut back, 4 bases at V and 5 bases at J, with 13 bases in the middle. The CDR3 loop is CASSPFGVNNEQFF. The CDR3, as DNA: TGCGCCAGCAGCCCTTTCGGGGTAAACAATGAGCAGTTCTTC.

This clone was seen more than once but under ten times. The chain recombines TRBV7-2 with TRBJ2-1; possible D gene TRBD1, 6 bases. The CDR3 consists of 13 residues. Germline values: CDR1 SGHTA, CDR2 FQGNSA. Trimming left V 1 base short and J 5 bases short, with 6 bases between. The DNA of the CDR3 is TGTGCCAGCAGCTTAGACAGGGACAATGAGCAGTTCTTC. Translating gives CASSLDRDNEQFF.

The chain couples TRBV4-2 to TRBJ1-6; perhaps TRBD1 as D (5 bases). The V gene's germline CDR1 is LGHNA and CDR2 YNFKEQ. The CDR3 has 15 amino acids. Trimming shortened V by 0 bases and J by 9 bases, and 12 bases separated the two germline ends. CDR3 nucleotides: TGTGCCAGCAGCCAAGATTTCGGGGGATCTTCACCCCTCCACTTT. This sequence encodes CASSQDFGGSSPLHF.

The chain is built from TRBV5-1 and TRBJ2-3; TRBD1 agrees at 7 bases. The V gene's germline CDR1 is SGHRS and CDR2 YFSETQ. J gave up 3 bases and V 0 bases, and 1 base lay outside the gene matches. This CDR3 is built from 14 residues. CDR3: CASSLADRTDTQYF. The CDR3 DNA follows: TGCGCCAGCAGCTTGGCGGACAGGACAGATACGCAGTATTTT.

The chain carries TRBV25-1 and TRBJ2-2; D is perhaps TRBD2 (5 bases). V lost 8 bases to trimming and J lost 1 base, with 11 bases between them. This CDR3 is built from 14 residues. The germline gives CDR1 MGHDK, CDR2 SYGVNS. CDR3 in amino acids: CASQGLGNTGELFF. For the CDR3, the DNA is TGTGCCAGCCAAGGACTTGGGAACACCGGGGAGCTGTTTTTT.

The chain recombines TRBV28 with TRBJ1-1; TRBD1 matches 8 bases. Germline CDR1 reads MDHEN; CDR2 reads SYDVKM. The CDR3 totals 15 residues. The V segment lost 5 bases and the J segment 1 base; nucleotides outside the gene matches: 6. The CDR3: CASSPPGTGNTEAFF. In nucleotides, the CDR3 is TGTGCCAGCAGTCCTCCCGGGACAGGGAACACTGAAGCTTTCTTT.

The chain carries TRBV2 and TRBJ1-6; possible D gene TRBD1, 5 bases. CDR3 length equals 15 residues. CDR1 and CDR2 (germline): SNHLY, FYNNEI. The germline V and J ends were trimmed by 8 bases and 0 bases, with 11 bases remaining between them. DNA for the CDR3: TGTGCCAGCCTCAGGGCTGGCTCCTATAATTCACCCCTCCACTTT. It specifies CASLRAGSYNSPLHF.

The chain combines TRBV29-1 with TRBJ2-3; 11 bases agree with TRBD1. Germline V CDR1 and CDR2: SQVTM, ANQGSEA. The CDR3 sequence is 16 residues long. V was clipped by 3 bases and J by 3 bases; unmatched bases: 8. The CDR3 is CSVEDKGQGGTDTQYF. DNA for the CDR3: TGCAGCGTTGAGGATAAGGGACAGGGGGGAACAGATACGCAGTATTTT.

The chain combines TRBV7-2 with TRBJ2-7; 9 bases line up with TRBD2. From germline, CDR1 is SGHTA and CDR2 FQGNSA. The trim removed 7 bases at V and 2 bases at J, leaving 9 bases unmatched. The CDR3 spans 15 residues. The CDR3 DNA follows: TGTGCCAGCATCCTTAACCCTAGCGGGACCTACGAGCAGTACTTC. Its protein is CASILNPSGTYEQYF.

There are a few counts of this clone. This chain uses TRBV14 with TRBJ2-2; maybe TRBD2 (5 bases). Germline CDR1 is SGHDN and CDR2 is FVKESK. The CDR3 consists of 15 residues. V dropped 1 base and J dropped 5 bases, with 11 bases sitting between them. CDR3 sequence reads: CASSQVNRGTGELFF. The CDR3 nucleotides are TGTGCCAGCAGCCAAGTTAATCGGGGAACCGGGGAGCTGTTTTTT.

V and J are TRBV6-5 and TRBJ2-1; the match to TRBD2 covers 7 bases. In germline, CDR1 is MNHEY, CDR2 SVGAGI. Trimming removed 4 bases from V and 0 bases from J; junction bases left unmatched: 6. The CDR3 length is 16 residues. DNA for the CDR3: TGTGCCAGCAGTTCCCCCAGCGGGACCTCCTACAATGAGCAGTTCTTC. It yields the protein CASSSPSGTSYNEQFF.

The V gene is TRBV27, the J gene TRBJ2-7; TRBD2 agrees at 8 bases. The CDR3 is 15 amino acids. Germline lookup yields CDR1 MNHEY and CDR2 SMNVEV (reference sequence). V was clipped by 8 bases and J by 2 bases; unmatched bases: 11. CDR3 bases: TGTGCCAGCCTCCCCCAGCGGGGGATAGCCTACGAGCAGTACTTC. Protein: CASLPQRGIAYEQYF.

The CDR3 region has the DNA TGCGCCAGCAGCCTTCTCAGCGGCCAAGAGACCCAGTACTTC. It codes for CASSLLSGQETQYF. The J gene is TRBJ2-5, the V gene TRBV5-1; D may be TRBD2 (5 bases). The germline gives CDR1 SGHRS, CDR2 YFSETQ. Trimming pared 4 bases from V and 1 base from J, leaving 11 bases between. The CDR3 extends over 14 amino acids. Drawing the rest from reference TRBV5-1 and TRBJ2-5, the complete variable domain is KAGVTQTPRYLIKTRGQQVTLSCSPISGHRSVSWYQQTPGQGLQFLFEYFSETQRNKGNFPGRFSGRQFSNSRSEMNVSTLELGDSALYLCASSLLSGQETQYFGPGTRLLVL.

The chain employs TRBV6-1 and TRBJ2-7; 9 positions agree with TRBD2. J was trimmed by 5 bases and V by 3 bases; bases with no gene match: 8. The germline V gene has CDR1 MNHNS and CDR2 SASEGT. The CDR3 contains 15 residues. As DNA, the CDR3 is TGTGCCAGCAGTGACCTTAGCGGGAGACATCACGAGCAGTACTTC. Protein: CASSDLSGRHHEQYF.

V is TRBV30 and J is TRBJ1-3; D is uncertain. There are 11 residues in the CDR3. Germline V gene lookup returns CDR1 GTSNPN and CDR2 SVGIG (reference sequence). CDR3 residues: CRGHTGNTIYF. The CDR3 bases are TGTCGAGGGCACACTGGAAACACCATATATTTT.

This clone was counted a few times. The rearrangement joins TRBV12-5 to TRBJ2-1; D call uncertain. Trimming took off 4 bases at V and 9 bases at J, with 13 bases between the two ends. Germline V gene sequence: CDR1 LGHNT, CDR2 FRNRAP. This CDR3 region has 13 residues. CDR3 DNA sequence: TGTGCTAGTGGTTCCCACGACTTGGCTGAGCAGTTCTTC. Its protein is CASGSHDLAEQFF.

The genes are TRBV5-1 and TRBJ1-1, with D unclear. CDR3 length equals 12 residues. Germline assignment: CDR1 SGHRS and CDR2 YFSETQ. Deletions cut 6 bases from V and 4 bases from J, with 10 bases between. The CDR3 reads CASTGLSTEAFF. The CDR3 DNA reads as TGCGCCAGCACCGGTTTGAGCACTGAAGCTTTCTTT.